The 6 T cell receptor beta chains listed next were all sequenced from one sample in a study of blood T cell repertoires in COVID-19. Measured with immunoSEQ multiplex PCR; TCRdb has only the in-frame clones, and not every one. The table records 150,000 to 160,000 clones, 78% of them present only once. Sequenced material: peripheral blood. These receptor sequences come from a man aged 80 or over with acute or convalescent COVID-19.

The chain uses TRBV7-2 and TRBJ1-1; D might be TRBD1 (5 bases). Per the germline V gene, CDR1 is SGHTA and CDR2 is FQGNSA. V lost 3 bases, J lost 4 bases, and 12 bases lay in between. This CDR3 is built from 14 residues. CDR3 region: CASSLGGTGTEAFF. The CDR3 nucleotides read TGTGCCAGCAGCTTGGGGGGGACGGGCACTGAAGCTTTCTTT.

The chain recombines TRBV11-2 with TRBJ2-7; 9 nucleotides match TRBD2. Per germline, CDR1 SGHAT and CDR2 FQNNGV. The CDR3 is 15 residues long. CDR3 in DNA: TGTGCAAGTCCAGCGGGGGGATCCCCGACCTACGAGCAGTACGTC. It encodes CASPAGGSPTYEQYV.

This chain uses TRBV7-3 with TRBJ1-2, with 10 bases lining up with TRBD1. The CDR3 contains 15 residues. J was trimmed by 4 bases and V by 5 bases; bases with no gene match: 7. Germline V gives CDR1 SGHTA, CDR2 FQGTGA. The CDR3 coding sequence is TGTGCCAGCAGCCGCGGACAGGGGGATAGCTATGGCTACACCTTC. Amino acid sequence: CASSRGQGDSYGYTF.

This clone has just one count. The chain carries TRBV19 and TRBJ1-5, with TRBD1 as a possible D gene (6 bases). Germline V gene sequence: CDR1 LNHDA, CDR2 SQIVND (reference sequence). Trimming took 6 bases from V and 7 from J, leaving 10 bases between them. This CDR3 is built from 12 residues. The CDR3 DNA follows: TGTGCCAGTAGACAGGGCGGACAGCCCCAGCATTTT. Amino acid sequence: CASRQGGQPQHF.

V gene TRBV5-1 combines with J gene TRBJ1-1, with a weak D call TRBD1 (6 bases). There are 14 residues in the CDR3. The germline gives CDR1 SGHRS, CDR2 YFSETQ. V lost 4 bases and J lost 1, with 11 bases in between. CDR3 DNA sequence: TGCGCCAGCAGCAGAGGGGGTTCGAACACTGAAGCTTTCTTT. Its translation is CASSRGGSNTEAFF.

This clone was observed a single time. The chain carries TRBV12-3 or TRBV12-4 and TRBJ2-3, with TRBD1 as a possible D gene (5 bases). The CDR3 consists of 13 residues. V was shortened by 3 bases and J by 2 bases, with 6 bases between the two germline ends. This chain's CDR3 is CASSFRVTDTQYF. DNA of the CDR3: TGTGCCAGCAGTTTCAGGGTCACAGATACGCAGTATTTT.